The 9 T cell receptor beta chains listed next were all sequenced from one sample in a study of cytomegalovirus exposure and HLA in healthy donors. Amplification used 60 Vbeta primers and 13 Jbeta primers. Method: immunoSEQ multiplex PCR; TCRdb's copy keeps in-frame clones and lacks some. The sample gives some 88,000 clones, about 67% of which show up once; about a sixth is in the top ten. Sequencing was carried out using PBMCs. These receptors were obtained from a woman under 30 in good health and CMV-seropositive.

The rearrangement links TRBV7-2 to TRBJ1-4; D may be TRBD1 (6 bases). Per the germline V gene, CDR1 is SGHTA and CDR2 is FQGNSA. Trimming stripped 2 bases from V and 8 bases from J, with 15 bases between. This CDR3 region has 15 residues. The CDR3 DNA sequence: TGTGCCAGCAGCTTAAGCGGACAGAAGAACGAAAAACTGTTTTTT. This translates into CASSLSGQKNEKLFF.

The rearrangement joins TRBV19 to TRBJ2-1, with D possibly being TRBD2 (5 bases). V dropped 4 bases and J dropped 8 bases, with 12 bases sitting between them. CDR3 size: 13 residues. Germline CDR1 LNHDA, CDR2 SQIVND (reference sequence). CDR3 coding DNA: TGTGCCAGTAGTACGGCGGGTATGGATGAGCAGTTCTTC. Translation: CASSTAGMDEQFF.

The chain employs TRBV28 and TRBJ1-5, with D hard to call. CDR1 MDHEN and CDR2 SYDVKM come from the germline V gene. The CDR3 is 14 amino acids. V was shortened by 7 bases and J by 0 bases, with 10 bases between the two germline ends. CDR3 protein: CASISRYSNQPQHF. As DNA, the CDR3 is TGTGCCAGCATCTCCAGGTATAGCAATCAGCCCCAGCATTTT.

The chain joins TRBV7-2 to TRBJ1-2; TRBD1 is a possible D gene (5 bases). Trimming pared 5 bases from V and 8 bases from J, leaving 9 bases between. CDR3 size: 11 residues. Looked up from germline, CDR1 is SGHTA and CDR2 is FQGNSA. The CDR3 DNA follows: TGTGCCAGCAGCGGGGCATTCGGCTACACCTTC. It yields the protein CASSGAFGYTF.

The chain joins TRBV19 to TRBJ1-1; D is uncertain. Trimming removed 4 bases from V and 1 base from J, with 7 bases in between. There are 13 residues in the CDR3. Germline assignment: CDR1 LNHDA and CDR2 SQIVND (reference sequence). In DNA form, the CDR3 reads TGTGCCAGTAGTAAAGGGAGGAACACTGAAGCTTTCTTT. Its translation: CASSKGRNTEAFF.

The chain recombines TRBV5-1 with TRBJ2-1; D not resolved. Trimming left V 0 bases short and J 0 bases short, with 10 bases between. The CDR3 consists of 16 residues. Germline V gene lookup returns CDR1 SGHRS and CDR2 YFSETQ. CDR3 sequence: CASSLGFGSSYNEQFF. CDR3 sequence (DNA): TGCGCCAGCAGCTTGGGATTTGGCAGCTCCTACAATGAGCAGTTCTTC.

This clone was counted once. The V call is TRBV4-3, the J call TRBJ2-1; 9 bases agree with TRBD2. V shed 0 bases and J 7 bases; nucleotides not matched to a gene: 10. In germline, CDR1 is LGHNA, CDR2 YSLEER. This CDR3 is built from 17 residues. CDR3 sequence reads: CASSQDMGGGARNEQFF. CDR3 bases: TGCGCCAGCAGCCAAGATATGGGCGGGGGGGCGCGGAATGAGCAGTTCTTC.

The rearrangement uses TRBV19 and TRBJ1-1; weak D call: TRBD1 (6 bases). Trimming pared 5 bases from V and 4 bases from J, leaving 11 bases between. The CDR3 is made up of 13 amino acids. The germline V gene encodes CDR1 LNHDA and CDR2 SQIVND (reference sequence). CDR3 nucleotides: TGTGCCAGTAGTCCCGGCAGGGGCACTGAAGCTTTCTTT. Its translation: CASSPGRGTEAFF.

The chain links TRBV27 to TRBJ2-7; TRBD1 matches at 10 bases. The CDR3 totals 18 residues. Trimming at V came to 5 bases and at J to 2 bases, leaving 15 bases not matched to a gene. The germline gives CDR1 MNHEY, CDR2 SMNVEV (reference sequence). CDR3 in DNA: TGTGCCAGCAGTCTCAGATATCCAACCGGGACAGGGGCCTACGAGCAGTACTTC. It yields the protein CASSLRYPTGTGAYEQYF.